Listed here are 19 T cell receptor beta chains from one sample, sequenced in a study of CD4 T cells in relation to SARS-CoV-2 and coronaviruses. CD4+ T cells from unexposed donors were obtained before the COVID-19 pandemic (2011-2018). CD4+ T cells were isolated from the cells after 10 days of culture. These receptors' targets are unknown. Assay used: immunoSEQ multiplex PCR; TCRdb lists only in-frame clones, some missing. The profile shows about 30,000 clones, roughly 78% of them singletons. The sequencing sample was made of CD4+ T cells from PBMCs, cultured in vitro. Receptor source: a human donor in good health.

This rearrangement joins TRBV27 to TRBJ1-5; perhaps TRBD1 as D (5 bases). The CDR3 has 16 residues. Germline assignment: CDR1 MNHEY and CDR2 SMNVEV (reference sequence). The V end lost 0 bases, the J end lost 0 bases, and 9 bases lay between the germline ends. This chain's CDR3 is CASSLSGTHSNQPQHF. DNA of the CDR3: TGTGCCAGCAGTTTATCGGGGACTCATAGCAATCAGCCCCAGCATTTT.

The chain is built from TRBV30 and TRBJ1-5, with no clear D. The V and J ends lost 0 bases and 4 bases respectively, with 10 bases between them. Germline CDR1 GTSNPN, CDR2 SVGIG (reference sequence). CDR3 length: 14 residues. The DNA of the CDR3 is TGTGCCTGGAGTGTACAGAACAGAAATCAGCCCCAGCATTTT. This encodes CAWSVQNRNQPQHF.

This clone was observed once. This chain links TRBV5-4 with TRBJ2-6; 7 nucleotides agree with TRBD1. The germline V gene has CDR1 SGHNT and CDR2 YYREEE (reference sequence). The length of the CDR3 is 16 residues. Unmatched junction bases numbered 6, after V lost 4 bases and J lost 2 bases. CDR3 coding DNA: TGTGCCAGCAGCCGAGCAACAGGGGCTGGGGCCAACGTCCTGACTTTC. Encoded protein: CASSRATGAGANVLTF.

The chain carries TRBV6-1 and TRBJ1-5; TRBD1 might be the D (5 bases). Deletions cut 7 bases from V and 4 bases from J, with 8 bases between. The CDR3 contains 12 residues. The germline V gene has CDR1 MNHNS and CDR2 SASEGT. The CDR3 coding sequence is TGTGCCAGCAAGGCAGGGAATCAGCCCCAGCATTTT. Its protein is CASKAGNQPQHF.

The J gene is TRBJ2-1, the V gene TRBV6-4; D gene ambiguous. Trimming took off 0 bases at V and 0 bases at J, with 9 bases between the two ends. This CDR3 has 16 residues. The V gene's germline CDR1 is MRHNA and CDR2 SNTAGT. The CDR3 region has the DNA TGTGCCAGCAGTGACTCGGACCGCAGCTCCTACAATGAGCAGTTCTTC. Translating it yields CASSDSDRSSYNEQFF.

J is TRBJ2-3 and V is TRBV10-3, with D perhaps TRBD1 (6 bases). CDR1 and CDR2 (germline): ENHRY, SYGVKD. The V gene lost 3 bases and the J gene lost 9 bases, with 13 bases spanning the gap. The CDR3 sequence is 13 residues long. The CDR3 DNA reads TGTGCCATCAGTGATAAGGGGGACGGGACGCAGTATTTT. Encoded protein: CAISDKGDGTQYF.

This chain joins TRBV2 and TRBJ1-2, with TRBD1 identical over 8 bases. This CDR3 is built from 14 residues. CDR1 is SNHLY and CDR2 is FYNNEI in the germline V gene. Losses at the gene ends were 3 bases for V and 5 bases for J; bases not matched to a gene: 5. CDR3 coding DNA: TGTGCCAGCAGTGACAGGACAGGGCCGTATGGCTACACCTTC. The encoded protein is CASSDRTGPYGYTF. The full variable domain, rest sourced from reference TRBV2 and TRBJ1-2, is EPEVTQTPSHQVTQMGQEVILRCVPISNHLYFYWYRQILGQKVEFLVSFYNNEISEKSEIFDDQFSVERPDGSNFTLKIRSTKLEDSAMYFCASSDRTGPYGYTFGSGTRLTVV.

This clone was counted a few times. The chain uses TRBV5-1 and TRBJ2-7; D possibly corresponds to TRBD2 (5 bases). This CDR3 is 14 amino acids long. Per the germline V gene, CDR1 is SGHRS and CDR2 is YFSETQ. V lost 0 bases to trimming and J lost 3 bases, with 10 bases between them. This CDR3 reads CASSLDPGIYEQYF. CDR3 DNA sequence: TGCGCCAGCAGCTTGGACCCCGGGATCTACGAGCAGTACTTC.

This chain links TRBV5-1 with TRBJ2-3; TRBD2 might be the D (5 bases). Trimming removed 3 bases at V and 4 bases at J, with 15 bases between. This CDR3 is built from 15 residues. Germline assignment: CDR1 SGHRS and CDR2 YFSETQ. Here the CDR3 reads CASSSNLGSSDTQYF. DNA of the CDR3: TGCGCCAGCAGCTCCAACTTAGGGAGCTCAGATACGCAGTATTTT. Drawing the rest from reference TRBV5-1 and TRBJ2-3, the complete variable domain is KAGVTQTPRYLIKTRGQQVTLSCSPISGHRSVSWYQQTPGQGLQFLFEYFSETQRNKGNFPGRFSGRQFSNSRSEMNVSTLELGDSALYLCASSSNLGSSDTQYFGPGTRLTVL.

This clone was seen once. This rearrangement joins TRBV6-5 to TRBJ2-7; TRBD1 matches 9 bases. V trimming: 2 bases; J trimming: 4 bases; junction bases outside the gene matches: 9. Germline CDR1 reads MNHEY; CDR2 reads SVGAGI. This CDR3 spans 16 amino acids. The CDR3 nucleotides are TGTGCCAGCAGTTACCTTCCGACAGGGGGTTCTTACGAGCAGTACTTC. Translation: CASSYLPTGGSYEQYF.

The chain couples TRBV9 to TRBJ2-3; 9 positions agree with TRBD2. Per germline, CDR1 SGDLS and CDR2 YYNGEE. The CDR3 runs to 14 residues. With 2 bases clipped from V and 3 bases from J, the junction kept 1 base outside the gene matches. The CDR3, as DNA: TGTGCCAGCAGCGTGAGCGGGAGGACAGATACGCAGTATTTT. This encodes CASSVSGRTDTQYF.

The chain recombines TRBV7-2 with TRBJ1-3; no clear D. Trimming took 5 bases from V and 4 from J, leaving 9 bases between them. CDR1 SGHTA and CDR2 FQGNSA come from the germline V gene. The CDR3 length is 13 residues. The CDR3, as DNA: TGTGCCAGCAGCGCCAAACAGGGAAACACCATATATTTT. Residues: CASSAKQGNTIYF.

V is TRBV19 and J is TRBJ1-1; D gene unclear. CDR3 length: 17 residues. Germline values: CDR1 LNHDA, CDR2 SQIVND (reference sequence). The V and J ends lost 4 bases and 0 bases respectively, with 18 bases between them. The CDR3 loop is CASSNFAGPGMNTEAFF. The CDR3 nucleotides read TGTGCCAGTAGTAACTTCGCGGGCCCGGGGATGAACACTGAAGCTTTCTTT.

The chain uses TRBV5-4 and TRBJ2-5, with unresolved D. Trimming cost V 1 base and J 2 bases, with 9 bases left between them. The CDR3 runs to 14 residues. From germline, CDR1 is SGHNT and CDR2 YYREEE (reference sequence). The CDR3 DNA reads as TGTGCCAGCAGCTTGTTGGCAGTACAAGAGACCCAGTACTTC. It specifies CASSLLAVQETQYF. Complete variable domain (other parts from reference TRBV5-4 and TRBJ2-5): ETGVTQSPTHLIKTRGQQVTLRCSSQSGHNTVSWYQQALGQGPQFIFQYYREEENGRGNFPPRFSGLQFPNYSSELNVNALELDDSALYLCASSLLAVQETQYFGPGTRLLVL.

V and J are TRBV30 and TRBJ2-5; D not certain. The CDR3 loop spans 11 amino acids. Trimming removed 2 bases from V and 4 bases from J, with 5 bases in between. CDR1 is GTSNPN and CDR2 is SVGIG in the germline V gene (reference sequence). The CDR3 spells CAWSSLETQYF. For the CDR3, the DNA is TGTGCCTGGAGTTCACTAGAGACCCAGTACTTC.

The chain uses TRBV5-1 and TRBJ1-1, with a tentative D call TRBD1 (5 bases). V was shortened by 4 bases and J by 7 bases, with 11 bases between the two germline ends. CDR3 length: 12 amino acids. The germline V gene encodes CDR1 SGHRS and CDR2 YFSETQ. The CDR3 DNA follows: TGCGCCAGCAGCCAAGGACACTTTGAAGCTTTCTTT. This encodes CASSQGHFEAFF.

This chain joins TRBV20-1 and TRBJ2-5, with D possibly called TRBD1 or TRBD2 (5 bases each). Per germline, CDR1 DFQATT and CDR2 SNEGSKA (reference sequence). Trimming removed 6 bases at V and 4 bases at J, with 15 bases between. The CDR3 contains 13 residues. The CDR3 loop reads CSASGTLLETQYF. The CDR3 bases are TGCAGTGCAAGTGGGACGCTCCTAGAGACCCAGTACTTC.

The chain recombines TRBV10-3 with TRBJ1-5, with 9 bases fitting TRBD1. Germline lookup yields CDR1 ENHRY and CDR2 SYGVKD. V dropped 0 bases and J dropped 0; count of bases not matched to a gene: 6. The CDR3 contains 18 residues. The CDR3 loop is CAISESNRGLNSNQPQHF. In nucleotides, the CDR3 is TGTGCCATCAGTGAGTCGAACAGGGGGCTAAATAGCAATCAGCCCCAGCATTTT.

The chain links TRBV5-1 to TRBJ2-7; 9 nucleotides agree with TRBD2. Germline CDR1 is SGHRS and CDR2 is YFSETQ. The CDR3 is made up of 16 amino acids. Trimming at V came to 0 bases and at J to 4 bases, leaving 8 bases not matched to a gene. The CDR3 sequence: CASSLGGRAGGYEQYF. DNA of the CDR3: TGCGCCAGCAGCTTGGGAGGGAGAGCGGGGGGTTACGAGCAGTACTTC. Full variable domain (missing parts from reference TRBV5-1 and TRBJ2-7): KAGVTQTPRYLIKTRGQQVTLSCSPISGHRSVSWYQQTPGQGLQFLFEYFSETQRNKGNFPGRFSGRQFSNSRSEMNVSTLELGDSALYLCASSLGGRAGGYEQYFGPGTRLTVT.